The clone carrying this T cell receptor (beta chain) showed up just a few times. Template switching by 5'RACE produced TCR cDNA, adding a universal primer site and UMIs. TCRdb reprocessed the 5' RACE reads with MiXCR, giving one entry per CDR3 protein. The repertoire consists of over 85,000 distinct CDR3 sequences, with under 9% occurring once and the leading ten covering around a sixth. The data were taken from a study of T cells after yellow fever vaccination. Background on the study: Some fractions had low cell numbers, and these were prepared with SMART-Seq v4 Ultra Low Input.

Germline CDR1 and CDR2: MDHEN and SYDVKM. The ends lost 6 bases at V and 2 bases at J; junction bases unmatched: 4. The CDR3 contains 15 residues. General study results and limits: Abundant clonotypes from the bulk population could have been carried over as contaminants into FACS-sorted repertoires.

The sequencing here drew on CD8+ T cells not binding an NS4B(214-222) dextramer, sorted from PBMCs, taken approximately 15 days after the first yellow fever vaccination. The sequence was obtained from a young man who received the YFV17D yellow fever vaccine. V is TRBV28 and J is TRBJ2-3, with 11 positions matching TRBD2. CDR3 DNA sequence: TGTGCCAGCAGCAGACTAGCGGGAAACACAGATACGCAGTATTTT. Its protein is CASSRLAGNTDTQYF.